The rows below give T cell receptor beta chains drawn from one sample of a study of shared clonotypes between healthy human individuals. Generated by immunoSEQ multiplex PCR, the TCRdb table keeps only in-frame clones and is missing some. The table lists about 980,000 clones, 70% to 85% of them singletons, with approximately 1.5% in the top ten. What was sequenced was memory CD4+ T cells sorted from blood. The receptors stem from a man aged 18 to 30 in good health. The CDR3 runs from the conserved cysteine through the conserved F or W. A D gene is named only where the DNA matches it firmly. Size tells how often a clone was seen (once, few, many) or the class of an expanded clone, and some rows leave it out.

TRBV10-1,TRBD1,TRBJ2-1,-,CASSRDSPYNEQFF,TGCGCCAGCAGCAGGGACAGTCCCTACAATGAGCAGTTCTTC
TRBV5-4,-,TRBJ1-5,many,CASSLGTQGYQPQHF,TGTGCCAGCAGCTTAGGGACACAGGGATATCAGCCCCAGCATTTT
TRBV2,-,TRBJ2-7,-,CASSVLRETYEQYF,TGTGCCAGCAGTGTGCTCAGGGAGACCTACGAGCAGTACTTC
TRBV29-1,-,TRBJ2-2,once,CSAGATSFTGELFF,TGCAGCGCTGGGGCAACTAGTTTCACCGGGGAGCTGTTTTTT
TRBV11-1,-,TRBJ2-7,-,CASSLDRVEQYF,TGTGCCAGCAGCTTAGACAGGGTCGAGCAGTACTTC
TRBV5-4,TRBD2,TRBJ2-2,-,CASSRGLAETGELFF,TGTGCCAGCAGCCGGGGACTAGCGGAGACCGGGGAGCTGTTTTTT
TRBV9,-,TRBJ2-1,once,CASSPGGALGEQFF,TGTGCCAGCAGCCCGGGTGGGGCACTTGGGGAGCAGTTCTTC
TRBV6-1,-,TRBJ1-2,-,CASSDRVYGYTF,TGTGCCAGCAGTGACAGAGTCTATGGCTACACCTTC
TRBV4-3,-,TRBJ2-3,-,CASSQGAQRTDTQYF,TGCGCCAGCAGCCAAGGGGCCCAAAGAACAGATACGCAGTATTTT
TRBV5-1,TRBD2,TRBJ2-7,-,CASSLGLAGQPTYEQYF,TGCGCCAGCAGCTTGGGACTAGCGGGGCAACCCACCTACGAGCAGTACTTC
TRBV5-1,-,TRBJ2-5,-,CASSLGQTLWETQYF,TGCGCCAGCAGCTTGGGACAGACTTTATGGGAGACCCAGTACTTC
TRBV14,TRBD2,TRBJ2-5,-,CASSQGRLAGVETQYF,TGTGCCAGCAGCCAAGGTCGACTAGCGGGGGTGGAGACCCAGTACTTC
TRBV2,-,TRBJ2-2,-,CASSEALASTGELFF,TGTGCCAGCAGTGAAGCTCTAGCATCCACCGGGGAGCTGTTTTTT
TRBV2,-,TRBJ2-7,many,CASSGTRNEQYF,TGTGCCAGCAGTGGGACCCGCAACGAGCAGTACTTC
TRBV6-6,-,TRBJ1-5,once,CASSYLVNQPQHF,TGTGCCAGCAGTTACTTGGTGAATCAGCCCCAGCATTTT
TRBV30,-,TRBJ1-1,many,CAWSRHQNTEAFF,TGTGCCTGGAGTCGACACCAGAACACTGAAGCTTTCTTT
TRBV19,TRBD2,TRBJ2-2,-,CATADPSGGGELFF,TGTGCCACCGCCGACCCCTCGGGGGGCGGGGAGCTGTTTTTT
TRBV29-1,-,TRBJ2-3,-,CSVEVGTDTQYF,TGCAGCGTTGAAGTTGGCACAGATACGCAGTATTTT
TRBV10-2,TRBD2,TRBJ2-3,-,CASREIAGGGPDTQYF,TGCGCCAGCAGGGAGATAGCGGGAGGGGGCCCAGATACGCAGTATTTT
TRBV7-2,-,TRBJ1-4,-,CASSLMRANEKLFF,TGTGCCAGCAGCTTAATGAGGGCGAATGAAAAACTGTTTTTT
TRBV7-2,-,TRBJ2-3,once,CASSLGGGGTDTQYF,TGTGCCAGCAGCTTAGGAGGCGGGGGCACAGATACGCAGTATTTT
TRBV29-1,TRBD2,TRBJ2-4,-,CSVAGTSGSNIQYF,TGCAGCGTTGCCGGGACTAGCGGGAGTAACATTCAGTACTTC
TRBV28,-,TRBJ2-7,-,CASSGTTGSLSYEQYF,TGTGCCAGCAGTGGAACAACAGGGAGCCTCTCCTACGAGCAGTACTTC
TRBV11-2,-,TRBJ1-1,-,CASSPQVNTEAFF,TGTGCCAGCAGCCCACAGGTGAACACTGAAGCTTTCTTT
TRBV4-1,-,TRBJ2-7,-,CASSQAEIAAGRNEQYF,TGCGCCAGCAGCCAAGCTGAGATAGCGGCGGGCAGGAACGAGCAGTACTTC
TRBV6-6,TRBD1,TRBJ1-2,-,CASSYGQGVGYTF,TGTGCCAGCAGTTACGGACAGGGTGTTGGCTACACCTTC
TRBV6-5,-,TRBJ1-2,-,CASSNGGANGYTF,TGTGCCAGCAGTAACGGGGGGGCGAATGGCTACACCTTC
TRBV10-1,TRBD1,TRBJ2-4,-,CASSPSDRGLGKNIQYF,TGCGCCAGCAGTCCATCGGACAGGGGGCTAGGCAAAAACATTCAGTACTTC
TRBV10-3,TRBD1,TRBJ1-3,-,CAISGRTGGLYSGNTIYF,TGTGCCATCAGTGGTCGGACAGGGGGCCTTTACTCTGGAAACACCATATATTTT
TRBV9,-,TRBJ1-6,few,CASSAGPNNSPLHF,TGTGCCAGCAGTGCGGGACCTAATAATTCACCCCTCCACTTT
TRBV4-2,TRBD2,TRBJ2-3,-,CASSQDGGGSFTDTQYF,TGTGCCAGCAGCCAAGATGGGGGGGGATCCTTCACAGATACGCAGTATTTT
TRBV4-1,-,TRBJ2-5,-,CASSQSATGVGETQYF,TGCGCCAGCAGCCAAAGCGCGACGGGAGTAGGGGAGACCCAGTACTTC
TRBV19,TRBD2,TRBJ2-1,once,CASSRARTSMDEQFF,TGTGCCAGTAGCAGAGCACGGACTAGTATGGATGAGCAGTTCTTC
TRBV27,TRBD1,TRBJ2-6,-,CASSLMGQAYSGANVLTF,TGTGCCAGCAGTTTAATGGGACAGGCCTACTCTGGGGCCAACGTCCTGACTTTC
TRBV30,-,TRBJ2-7,once,CAWSNKYYEQYF,TGTGCCTGGAGCAACAAATATTACGAGCAGTACTTC
TRBV6-1,-,TRBJ1-3,once,CASSELPGGHYSGNTIYF,TGTGCCAGCAGTGAATTGCCCGGGGGGCACTACTCTGGAAACACCATATATTTT
TRBV5-8,-,TRBJ1-4,-,CASSLVVGTGEKLFF,TGTGCCAGCAGCTTGGTGGTGGGGACGGGAGAAAAACTGTTTTTT
TRBV4-1,-,TRBJ1-1,-,CASSQGQIHDTEAFF,TGCGCCAGCAGCCAAGGTCAGATACACGACACTGAAGCTTTCTTT
TRBV7-9,TRBD2,TRBJ2-3,-,CASSTPPGLAMPDTQYF,TGTGCCAGCAGCACTCCCCCGGGACTAGCTATGCCAGATACGCAGTATTTT
TRBV6-6,-,TRBJ1-4,-,CASSLDRSNEKLFF,TGTGCCAGCAGTCTAGACCGAAGTAATGAAAAACTGTTTTTT
TRBV6-5,-,TRBJ2-3,-,CASRPSTDTQYF,TGTGCCAGCAGACCTAGCACAGATACGCAGTATTTT
TRBV7-2,TRBD2,TRBJ2-7,-,CASSPPGLQSYEQYF,TGTGCCAGCAGCCCACCGGGACTACAATCCTACGAGCAGTACTTC
TRBV5-4,TRBD1,TRBJ1-6,-,CASSNRGSSYNSPLHF,TGTGCCAGCAGCAACAGGGGGAGCTCCTATAATTCACCCCTCCACTTT